This T cell receptor beta chain was captured in a study of blood T cells in healthy people across ages. Through a sample-barcoded 5' primer and a J-beta primer mix, a second PCR was run for about 6 to 11 cycles. TCRdb redid the calling of the 5' RACE reads with MiXCR, one entry per CDR3 protein. The sample shows about 1.6 million distinct CDR3 sequences, about 32% of them seen only once. The CDR3 totals 13 residues. The germline gives CDR1 LNHNV, CDR2 YYDKDF (reference sequence). Trimming cost V 1 base and J 10 bases, with 13 bases left between them. This TCR was sampled from a woman under 40 in good health. This chain uses TRBV15 with TRBJ1-2; D remains ambiguous. Sequenced sample: blood. This CDR3 reads CATSRVSSGDYTF. For the CDR3, the DNA is TGTGCCACCAGCAGAGTATCTAGCGGGGACTACACCTTC.